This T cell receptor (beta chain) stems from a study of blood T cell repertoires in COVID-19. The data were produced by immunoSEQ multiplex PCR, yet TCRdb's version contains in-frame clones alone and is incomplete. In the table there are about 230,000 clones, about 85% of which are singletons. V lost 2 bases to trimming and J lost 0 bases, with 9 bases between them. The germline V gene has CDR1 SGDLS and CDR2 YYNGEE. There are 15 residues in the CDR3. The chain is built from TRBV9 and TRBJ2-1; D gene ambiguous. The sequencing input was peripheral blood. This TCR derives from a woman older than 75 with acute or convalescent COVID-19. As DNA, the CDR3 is TGTGCCAGCAGCGTGTCGAGTTCCTCCTACAATGAGCAGTTCTTC. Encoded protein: CASSVSSSSYNEQFF. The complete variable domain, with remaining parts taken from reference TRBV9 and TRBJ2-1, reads DSGVTQTPKHLITATGQRVTLRCSPRSGDLSVYWYQQSLDQGLQFLIQYYNGEERAKGNILERFSAQQFPDLHSELNLSSLELGDSALYFCASSVSSSSYNEQFFGPGTRLTVL.